Following are 10 T cell receptor beta chains from one sample sequenced in a study of blood T cell dynamics during melanoma immunotherapy. Sequencing was performed with immunoSEQ multiplex PCR; in TCRdb, only in-frame clones are kept and a portion is missing. The table records roughly 150 clones, 80% to 95% of them present only once. This sample's time point: week 3, after first cycle of checkpoint inhibitor. The source material was naive CD8+ T cells from blood, sampled from a patient treated with checkpoint blockade. The receptors were sampled from a human donor with melanoma.

As for this clone: The junction departs from the called germline gene at one end, perhaps through a read error. The rearrangement links TRBV4-2 to TRBJ2-7; 8 positions agree with TRBD2. This CDR3 spans 14 amino acids. In germline, CDR1 is LGHNA, CDR2 YNFKEQ. CDR3 residues: CANSLGLAAYEQYF. The CDR3 nucleotides read TGTGCCAACAGCCTCGGACTAGCCGCCTACGAGCAGTACTTC.

The rearrangement uses TRBV29-1 and TRBJ2-3; D not certain. CDR3 size: 8 residues. V was pared by 4 bases and J by 11 bases, with 4 bases between. Per the germline V gene, CDR1 is SQVTM and CDR2 is ANQGSEA. This CDR3 reads CSVGLQYF. CDR3 DNA sequence: TGCAGCGTTGGCCTGCAGTATTTT.

The chain couples TRBV15 to TRBJ2-1; the D is unclear. Trimming removed 2 bases from V and 2 bases from J, with 10 bases in between. The CDR3 extends over 15 amino acids. CDR1 and CDR2 from the germline V gene are LNHNV and YYDKDF (reference sequence). In nucleotides, the CDR3 is TGTGCCACCAGCAGAACCCGTGGGACCTACAATGAGCAGTTCTTC. This codes for CATSRTRGTYNEQFF.

This clone was picked up a small number of times. This chain joins TRBV27 and TRBJ2-7; D is unresolved. V was pared by 5 bases and J by 4 bases, with 9 bases between. Per the germline V gene, CDR1 is MNHEY and CDR2 is SMNVEV (reference sequence). The CDR3 runs 12 residues. As DNA, the CDR3 is TGTGCCAGCAGTCCAGACCTTTACGAGCAGTACTTC. Residues: CASSPDLYEQYF.

CDR3 region: CASSQEGGQGVDTQYF. CDR3 bases: TGCGCCAGCAGCCAAGAGGGGGGACAGGGGGTTGATACGCAGTATTTT. The chain links TRBV4-1 to TRBJ2-3; 11 positions match TRBD1. J gave up 6 bases and V 0 bases, and 5 bases lay outside the gene matches. This CDR3 has 16 residues. Germline V gene sequence: CDR1 MGHRA, CDR2 YSYEKL.

The chain links TRBV7-2 to TRBJ1-1; a possible D gene is TRBD1 (5 bases). Germline CDR1 SGHTA, CDR2 FQGNSA. The CDR3 consists of 14 residues. The germline V and J ends were trimmed by 7 bases and 1 base, with 13 bases remaining between them. CDR3 sequence (DNA): TGTGCCAGCACCGTATTACAGGCGAACACTGAAGCTTTCTTT. Translation gives CASTVLQANTEAFF.

The chain links TRBV15 to TRBJ2-1; 8 positions match TRBD2. Germline values: CDR1 LNHNV, CDR2 YYDKDF (reference sequence). Trimming cost V 4 bases and J 3 bases; bases outside gene matches: 2. CDR3 length equals 14 residues. The DNA of the CDR3 is TGTGCCACCAGCATGGGGACTAGCTACAATGAGCAGTTCTTC. Translation gives CATSMGTSYNEQFF. Based on the CDR3 plus reference TRBV15 and TRBJ2-1, the full variable domain is DAMVIQNPRYQVTQFGKPVTLSCSQTLNHNVMYWYQQKSSQAPKLLFHYYDKDFNNEADTPDNFQSRRPNTSFCFLDIRSPGLGDTAMYLCATSMGTSYNEQFFGPGTRLTVL.

The chain employs TRBV5-6 and TRBJ1-5; no clear D gene. V dropped 0 bases and J dropped 4 bases, with 8 bases sitting between them. The CDR3 covers 14 residues. Germline V CDR1 and CDR2: SGHDT, YYEEEE. The CDR3, as DNA: TGTGCCAGCAGCTTGGACCCGGATAATCAGCCCCAGCATTTT. The encoded protein is CASSLDPDNQPQHF.

This chain links TRBV28 with TRBJ2-1, with a tentative D call TRBD1 (6 bases). In germline, CDR1 is MDHEN, CDR2 SYDVKM. The CDR3 sequence is 15 residues long. V lost 6 bases and J 4 bases, leaving 16 bases between the germline ends. For the CDR3, the DNA is TGTGCCAGCAGGATGACAGGAGCCAGGTACAATGAGCAGTTCTTC. Translated: CASRMTGARYNEQFF.

This clone was seen a single time. Written as DNA, the CDR3 is TGTGCCAGCAGCTTAGTGACTAGCGGGACGGACGAGCAGTACTTC. Protein sequence: CASSLVTSGTDEQYF. This chain connects TRBV7-9 to TRBJ2-7; 11 bases line up with TRBD2. Germline V gives CDR1 SEHNR, CDR2 FQNEAQ (reference sequence). J was trimmed by 5 bases and V by 1 base; bases with no gene match: 4. CDR3 length: 15 amino acids.